This entry is about one T cell receptor (beta chain). Per the authors' pipeline: By means of reference gene primer amplification, nucleated cell counts were estimated. The assay was immunoSEQ multiplex PCR, and TCRdb's table has in-frame clones only and misses some. The D gene and trimming were derived from the DNA, and the V and J assignments and clone size from that table. Of roughly 88,000 clones listed, around 72% were seen once; the top ten hold 20% to 25%. The record originates from a study of blood T cell repertoires in COVID-19. Across the whole study: Collection of acute and convalescent COVID-19 samples took place in the United States, Italy and Spain. The analysed material was cDNA or gDNA that came from T cells, B-cell-depleted T cells, or PBMCs.

With V trimmed by 5 bases and J by 6 bases, 13 bases remained unmatched. This CDR3 comprises 17 residues. CDR1 is SGHAT, CDR2 FQNNGV, per germline. Sample: peripheral blood. The chain is built from TRBV11-2 and TRBJ2-1; 10 nucleotides align to TRBD2. This clonotype originated in an older woman in a cohort sampled during active or convalescent COVID-19. The CDR3 region has the DNA TGTGCCAGCAGCCGCTTGGTGATGAGCGGGGGGGCCAATGAGCAGTTCTTC. It translates to CASSRLVMSGGANEQFF.